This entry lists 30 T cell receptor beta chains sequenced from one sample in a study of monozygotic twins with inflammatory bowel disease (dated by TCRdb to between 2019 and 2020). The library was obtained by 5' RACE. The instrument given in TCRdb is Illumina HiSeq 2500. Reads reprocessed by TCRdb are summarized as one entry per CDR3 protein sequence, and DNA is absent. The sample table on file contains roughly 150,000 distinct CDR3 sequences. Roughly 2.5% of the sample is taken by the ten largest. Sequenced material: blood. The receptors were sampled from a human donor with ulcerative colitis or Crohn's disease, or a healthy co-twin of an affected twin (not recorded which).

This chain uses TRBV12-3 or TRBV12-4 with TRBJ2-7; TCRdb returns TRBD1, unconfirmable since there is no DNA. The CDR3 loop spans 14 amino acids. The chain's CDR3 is CASSLRQGFYEQYF.

The CDR3 loop is CSAHTGVGNQPQHF. The chain employs TRBV20-1 and TRBJ1-5; TCRdb calls TRBD1, which cannot be checked without DNA. Germline CDR1 DFQATT, CDR2 SNEGSKA (reference sequence). This CDR3 region has 14 residues.

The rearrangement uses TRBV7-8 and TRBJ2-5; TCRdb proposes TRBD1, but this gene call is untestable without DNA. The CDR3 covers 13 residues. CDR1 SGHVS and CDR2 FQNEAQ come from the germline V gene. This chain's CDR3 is CASSWTGEETQYF. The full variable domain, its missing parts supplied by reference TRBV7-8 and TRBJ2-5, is GAGVSQSPRYKVAKRGQDVALRCDPISGHVSLFWYQQALGQGPEFLTYFQNEAQLDKSGLPSDRFFAERPEGSVSTLKIQRTQQEDSAVYLCASSWTGEETQYFGPGTRLLVL.

CDR3 residues: CASSFSLGSETGELFF. This sequence joins TRBV12-3 or TRBV12-4 and TRBJ2-2; TCRdb gives TRBD2 as the D gene, but with no DNA this cannot be confirmed. The CDR3 is 16 residues long.

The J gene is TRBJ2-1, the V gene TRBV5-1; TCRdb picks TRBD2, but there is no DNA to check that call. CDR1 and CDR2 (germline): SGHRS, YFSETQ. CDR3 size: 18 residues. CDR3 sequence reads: CASSLGPDSGGALNEQFF.

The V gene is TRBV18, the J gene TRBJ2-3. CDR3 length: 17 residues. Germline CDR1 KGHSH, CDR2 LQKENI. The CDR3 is CASSQRQLDGYTDTQYF. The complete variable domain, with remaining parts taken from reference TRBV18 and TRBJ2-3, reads NAGVMQNPRHLVRRRGQEARLRCSPMKGHSHVYWYRQLPEEGLKFMVYLQKENIIDESGMPKERFSAEFPKEGPSILRIQQVVRGDSAAYFCASSQRQLDGYTDTQYFGPGTRLTVL.

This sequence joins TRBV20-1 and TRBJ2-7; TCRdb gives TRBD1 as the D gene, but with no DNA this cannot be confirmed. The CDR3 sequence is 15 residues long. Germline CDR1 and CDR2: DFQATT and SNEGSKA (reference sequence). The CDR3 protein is CSALPGQGSSYEQYF.

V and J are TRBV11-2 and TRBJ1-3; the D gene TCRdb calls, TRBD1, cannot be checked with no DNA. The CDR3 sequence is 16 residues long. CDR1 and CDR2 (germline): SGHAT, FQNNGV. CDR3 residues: CASSLTGVRAGNTIYF.

CDR3 loop: CASRPNTGSDTQYF. The chain employs TRBV7-8 and TRBJ2-3. The CDR3 has 14 amino acids. CDR1 is SGHVS, CDR2 FQNEAQ, per germline.

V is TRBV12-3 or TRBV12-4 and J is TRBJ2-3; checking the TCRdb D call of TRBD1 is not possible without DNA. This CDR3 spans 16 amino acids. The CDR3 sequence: CASSLGWGEGTDTQYF.

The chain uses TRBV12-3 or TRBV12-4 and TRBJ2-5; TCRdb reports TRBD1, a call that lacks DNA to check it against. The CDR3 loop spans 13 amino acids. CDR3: CASSFRAQETQYF.

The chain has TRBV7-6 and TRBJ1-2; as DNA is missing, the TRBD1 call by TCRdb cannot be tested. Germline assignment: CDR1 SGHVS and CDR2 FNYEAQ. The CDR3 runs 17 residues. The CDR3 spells CASSAGPRGGKESGYTF.

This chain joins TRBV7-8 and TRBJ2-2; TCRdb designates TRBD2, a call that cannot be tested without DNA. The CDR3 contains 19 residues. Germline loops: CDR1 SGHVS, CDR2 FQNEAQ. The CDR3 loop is CASSLALEELAGPVGELFF.

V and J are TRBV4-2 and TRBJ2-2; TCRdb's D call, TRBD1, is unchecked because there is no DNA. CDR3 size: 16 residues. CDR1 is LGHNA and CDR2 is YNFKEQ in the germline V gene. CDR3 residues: CASSQAGTFSTGELFF.

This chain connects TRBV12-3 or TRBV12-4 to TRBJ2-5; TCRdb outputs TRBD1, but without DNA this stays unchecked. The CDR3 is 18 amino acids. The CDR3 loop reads CASSLKGGTAGYQETQYF.

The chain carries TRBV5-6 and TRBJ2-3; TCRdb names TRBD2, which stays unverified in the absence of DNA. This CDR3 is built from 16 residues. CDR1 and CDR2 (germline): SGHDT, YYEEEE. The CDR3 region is CASSLASGHSTDTQYF.

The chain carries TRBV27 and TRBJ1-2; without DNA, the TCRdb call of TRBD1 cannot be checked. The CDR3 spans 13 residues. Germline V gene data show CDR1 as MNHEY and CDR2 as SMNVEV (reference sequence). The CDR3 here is CASSSDNRYGYTF.

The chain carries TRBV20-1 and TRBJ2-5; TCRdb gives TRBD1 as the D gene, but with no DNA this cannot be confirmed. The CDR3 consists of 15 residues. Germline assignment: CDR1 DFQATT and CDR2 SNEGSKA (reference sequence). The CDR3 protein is CSAARDRDLLGTQYF.

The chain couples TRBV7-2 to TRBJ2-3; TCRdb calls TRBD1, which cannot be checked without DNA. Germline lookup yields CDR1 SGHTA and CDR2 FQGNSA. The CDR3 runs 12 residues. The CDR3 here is CASSLESGTQYF.

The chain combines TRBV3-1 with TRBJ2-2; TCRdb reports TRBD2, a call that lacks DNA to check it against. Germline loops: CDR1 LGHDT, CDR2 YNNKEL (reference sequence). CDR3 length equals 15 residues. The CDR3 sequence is CASSQERGLGGELFF.

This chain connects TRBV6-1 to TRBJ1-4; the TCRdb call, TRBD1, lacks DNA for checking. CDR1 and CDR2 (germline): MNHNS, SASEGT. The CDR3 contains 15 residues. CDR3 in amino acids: CASSELRGRNEKLFF.

This CDR3 is CASSHGGTGRTEAFF. V and J are TRBV28 and TRBJ1-1; TCRdb's D call, TRBD1, is unchecked because there is no DNA. The germline V gene encodes CDR1 MDHEN and CDR2 SYDVKM. The CDR3 totals 15 residues.

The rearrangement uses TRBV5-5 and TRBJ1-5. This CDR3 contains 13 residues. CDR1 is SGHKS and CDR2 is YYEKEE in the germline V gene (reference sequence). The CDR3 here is CASSLGKFEPQHF.

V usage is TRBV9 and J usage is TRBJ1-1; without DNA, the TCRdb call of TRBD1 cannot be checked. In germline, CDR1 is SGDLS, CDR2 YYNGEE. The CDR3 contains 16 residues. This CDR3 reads CASSDGQGFSNTEAFF.

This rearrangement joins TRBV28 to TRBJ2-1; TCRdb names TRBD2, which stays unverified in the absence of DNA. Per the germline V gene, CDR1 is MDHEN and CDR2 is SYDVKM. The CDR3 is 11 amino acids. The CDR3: CATSTYNEQFF.

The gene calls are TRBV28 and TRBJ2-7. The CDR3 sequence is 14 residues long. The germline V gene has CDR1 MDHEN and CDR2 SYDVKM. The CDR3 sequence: CASSLSGGFYEQYF. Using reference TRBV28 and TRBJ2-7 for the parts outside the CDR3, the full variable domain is DVKVTQSSRYLVKRTGEKVFLECVQDMDHENMFWYRQDPGLGLRLIYFSYDVKMKEKGDIPEGYSVSREKKERFSLILESASTNQTSMYLCASSLSGGFYEQYFGPGTRLTVT.

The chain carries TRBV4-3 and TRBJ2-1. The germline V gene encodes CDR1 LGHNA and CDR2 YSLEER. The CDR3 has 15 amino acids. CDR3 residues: CASSQTYSSYNEQFF.

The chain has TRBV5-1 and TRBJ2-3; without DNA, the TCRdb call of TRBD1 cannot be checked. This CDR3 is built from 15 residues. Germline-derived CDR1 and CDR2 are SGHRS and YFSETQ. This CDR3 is CASRIPQGYTDTQYF. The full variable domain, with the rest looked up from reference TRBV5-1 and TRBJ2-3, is KAGVTQTPRYLIKTRGQQVTLSCSPISGHRSVSWYQQTPGQGLQFLFEYFSETQRNKGNFPGRFSGRQFSNSRSEMNVSTLELGDSALYLCASRIPQGYTDTQYFGPGTRLTVL.

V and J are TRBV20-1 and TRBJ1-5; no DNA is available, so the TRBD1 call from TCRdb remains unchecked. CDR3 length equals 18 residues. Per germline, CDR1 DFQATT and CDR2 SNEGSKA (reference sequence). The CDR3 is CSARPRTGIEWGNQPQHF.

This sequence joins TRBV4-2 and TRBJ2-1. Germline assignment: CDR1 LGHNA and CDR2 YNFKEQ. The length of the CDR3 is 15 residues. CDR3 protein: CASSQEGTTYNEQFF.